These 27 T cell receptor beta chains were all obtained from the same sample, sequenced in a study of blood T cells in healthy people across ages. The use of a sample-barcoded 5' primer and a J-beta primer mix characterized a second PCR of roughly 7 to 11 cycles. TCRdb passed the 5' RACE reads through MiXCR, listing each CDR3 protein once. The table lists around 970,000 distinct CDR3 sequences, just over 50% of them singletons. Sequencing used blood. The origin of the receptors is a woman aged 60-75 years in good health.

The chain couples TRBV7-9 to TRBJ2-5, with no clear D. Germline V CDR1 and CDR2: SEHNR, FQNEAQ (reference sequence). V was pared by 2 bases and J by 2 bases, with 15 bases between. CDR3 length: 16 residues. CDR3 sequence: CASSLIQDPTQETQYF. In DNA form, the CDR3 reads TGTGCCAGCAGCTTAATTCAGGACCCCACACAAGAGACCCAGTACTTC.

A remark on this clonotype: At one boundary the junction diverges from the germline segment, which might be a read error. The V gene is TRBV30, the J gene TRBJ2-3; D is possibly TRBD2 (5 bases). Germline V gene data show CDR1 as GTSNPN and CDR2 as SVGIG (reference sequence). CDR3 length: 12 amino acids. CDR3 residues: CAGSVQTDTQYF. The CDR3 DNA is TGTGCCGGGAGTGTGCAGACAGATACGCAGTATTTT.

The J gene is TRBJ2-1, the V gene TRBV24-1; 9 bases match TRBD1. The CDR3 is 14 amino acids. The V gene's germline CDR1 is KGHDR and CDR2 SFDVKD. V lost 4 bases and J lost 6; bases outside the gene matches: 3. The CDR3 region is CATSEQGALNEQFF. The CDR3 region has the DNA TGTGCCACCAGTGAACAGGGGGCGCTCAATGAGCAGTTCTTC.

The CDR3: CASRRSQGSYEQYF. CDR3 nucleotides: TGTGCCAGCAGAAGGTCTCAGGGTTCCTACGAGCAGTACTTC. V usage is TRBV27 and J usage is TRBJ2-7, with TRBD1 as a possible D gene (5 bases). Between the trimmed V and J ends, which lost 6 bases and 1 base, there was a span of 13 bases. The CDR3 is 14 residues long. Germline values: CDR1 MNHEY, CDR2 SMNVEV (reference sequence).

CDR3 nucleotide sequence: TGTGCCAGCAGCGAAACGGGGTTTGGCAATGAGCAGTTCTTC. It specifies CASSETGFGNEQFF. V usage is TRBV27 and J usage is TRBJ2-1, with D perhaps matching TRBD2 (5 bases). The CDR3 runs to 14 residues. Germline V lookup: CDR1 MNHEY, CDR2 SMNVEV (reference sequence). Trimming took off 6 bases at V and 6 bases at J, with 15 bases between the two ends.

This chain joins TRBV19 and TRBJ2-5; the match to TRBD1 covers 9 bases. The CDR3 covers 14 residues. Trimming at V came to 6 bases and at J to 11 bases, leaving 13 bases not matched to a gene. The germline V gene encodes CDR1 LNHDA and CDR2 SQIVND (reference sequence). The CDR3 here is CASSGPGQGIRQYF. The CDR3 DNA reads as TGTGCCAGTAGCGGACCGGGACAGGGCATACGGCAGTACTTC.

The sample holds many counts of this clonotype. V gene TRBV13 combines with J gene TRBJ2-1; 14 nucleotides align to TRBD2. This CDR3 has 17 residues. The germline V gene encodes CDR1 PRHDT and CDR2 FYEKMQ (reference sequence). The V gene end was trimmed by 3 bases and the J gene end by 8 bases; junction bases not matched to a gene: 9. CDR3 sequence reads: CASSLDRGLAGVDEQFF. Written as DNA, the CDR3 is TGTGCCAGCAGCTTGGACAGGGGACTAGCGGGAGTAGATGAGCAGTTCTTC.

The chain uses TRBV14 and TRBJ2-5; 8 nucleotides agree with TRBD2. The CDR3 extends over 15 amino acids. The germline gives CDR1 SGHDN, CDR2 FVKESK. The junction had 5 bases not matched to a gene; V was cut back by 0 bases and J by 5 bases. The CDR3 protein is CASSQDGTRVETQYF. The CDR3 DNA sequence: TGTGCCAGCAGCCAAGACGGGACTAGGGTGGAGACCCAGTACTTC. Complete variable domain (other parts from reference TRBV14 and TRBJ2-5): EAGVTQFPSHSVIEKGQTVTLRCDPISGHDNLYWYRRVMGKEIKFLLHFVKESKQDESGMPNNRFLAERTGGTYSTLKVQPAELEDSGVYFCASSQDGTRVETQYFGPGTRLLVL.

The chain uses TRBV11-2 and TRBJ2-7; TRBD2 matches 7 bases. V shed 4 bases, J shed 3 bases, and the junction held 12 bases outside the gene matches. Germline CDR1 reads SGHAT; CDR2 reads FQNNGV. There are 16 residues in the CDR3. The CDR3 protein is CASSYKTSKGLYEQYF. In DNA form, the CDR3 reads TGTGCCAGCAGCTACAAGACTAGCAAAGGTCTCTACGAGCAGTACTTC.

This clonotype was counted a single time. The V call is TRBV6-5, the J call TRBJ2-7; D is possibly TRBD2 (5 bases). The tail of the sequence fits TRBJ2-5 better, so the J call may be wrong. Per the germline V gene, CDR1 is MNHEY and CDR2 is SVGAGI. CDR3 length: 14 amino acids. The CDR3 region is CASSYSVSVETQYF. In DNA form, the CDR3 reads TGTGCCAGCAGTTACTCGGTTAGCGTAGAGACCCAGTACTTC.

This clonotype was counted only a few times. The chain recombines TRBV28 with TRBJ1-2, with D perhaps matching TRBD1 (6 bases). V was cut by 6 bases and J by 8 bases, with 13 bases left in between. Germline V gives CDR1 MDHEN, CDR2 SYDVKM. The CDR3 contains 12 residues. The CDR3 region has the DNA TGTGCCAGCAGGGTAAACAGGGTCGGCTACACCTTC. This gives the protein CASRVNRVGYTF.

Only a few counts were recorded for this clonotype. The chain uses TRBV20-1 and TRBJ2-7; unclear D gene. Trimming shortened V by 0 bases and J by 5 bases, and 14 bases separated the two germline ends. Germline CDR1 and CDR2: DFQATT and SNEGSKA (reference sequence). This CDR3 has 14 amino acids. The CDR3 loop is CSARDPRRLDEQYF. CDR3 bases: TGCAGTGCTAGAGATCCCCGCAGGCTAGACGAGCAGTACTTC.

For the CDR3, the DNA is TGTGCCAGCAGCCCGCCCAGACTAGCGGGAGGTGCAGGTGAGCAGTTCTTC. Translated: CASSPPRLAGGAGEQFF. The chain combines TRBV7-2 with TRBJ2-1; 13 bases agree with TRBD2. The V and J ends lost 5 bases and 9 bases, in that order; junction bases with no gene match: 13. CDR1 is SGHTA and CDR2 is FQGNSA in the germline V gene. There are 17 residues in the CDR3.

This chain joins TRBV20-1 and TRBJ2-5; D is ambiguous. This CDR3 comprises 14 residues. Germline V gene data show CDR1 as DFQATT and CDR2 as SNEGSKA (reference sequence). The V end was cut by 3 bases, the J end by 3 bases, with 14 bases between. The DNA for the CDR3 is TGCAGTGCTAGCGTAGGGTCGGGTAAAGAGACCCAGTACTTC. Protein product: CSASVGSGKETQYF.

CDR3 bases: TGCAGTGCTAAGTCCCCCGCAGGCCGGCACACAGATACGCAGTATTTT. Protein: CSAKSPAGRHTDTQYF. The genes are TRBV20-1 and TRBJ2-3, with D unclear. CDR1 is DFQATT and CDR2 is SNEGSKA in the germline V gene (reference sequence). This CDR3 has 16 residues. The V and J ends lost 4 bases and 2 bases respectively, with 19 bases between them.

This clonotype was counted between two and nine times. The chain links TRBV28 to TRBJ2-1, with 7 bases matching TRBD2. Losses at the gene ends were 8 bases for V and 6 bases for J; bases not matched to a gene: 22. Germline values: CDR1 MDHEN, CDR2 SYDVKM. The CDR3 runs to 18 residues. The CDR3 DNA sequence: TGTGCCAGCTGCCTCCGCTTTAGTAGTCGGGGAGGGGTCAATGAGCAGTTCTTC. It specifies CASCLRFSSRGGVNEQFF. Full variable domain (remainder filled in from reference TRBV28 and TRBJ2-1): DVKVTQSSRYLVKRTGEKVFLECVQDMDHENMFWYRQDPGLGLRLIYFSYDVKMKEKGDIPEGYSVSREKKERFSLILESASTNQTSMYLCASCLRFSSRGGVNEQFFGPGTRLTVL.

This CDR3 is CASSFAPGEDRTDTQYF. The CDR3 bases are TGCGCCAGCAGCTTCGCGCCGGGAGAAGACCGCACAGATACGCAGTATTTT. V gene TRBV5-1 combines with J gene TRBJ2-3, with D maybe TRBD2 (6 bases). The length of the CDR3 is 17 residues. Germline values: CDR1 SGHRS, CDR2 YFSETQ. Trimming removed 2 bases at V and 1 base at J, with 17 bases between.

This clonotype was seen a single time. An end of the junction differs from the germline gene, which may be a read error. This rearrangement joins TRBV30 to TRBJ1-1; D is unresolved. There are 14 residues in the CDR3. CDR1 is GTSNPN, CDR2 SVGIG, per germline (reference sequence). The CDR3 reads CAWSVQGLYTEAFF. The CDR3 DNA follows: TGTGCCTGGAGTGTCCAAGGCCTCTACACTGAAGCTTTTTTT.

This rearrangement joins TRBV28 to TRBJ2-7; 7 positions agree with TRBD2. V shed 4 bases and J 3 bases; nucleotides not matched to a gene: 9. CDR1 and CDR2 (germline): MDHEN, SYDVKM. The CDR3 runs 15 residues. CDR3 sequence (DNA): TGTGCCAGCAGTTCCCTCTCAGCGGGGCACTACGAGCAGTACTTC. Translated, it gives CASSSLSAGHYEQYF.

The V and J genes are TRBV25-1 and TRBJ1-1, with TRBD1 matching over 7 bases. V trimming: 4 bases; J trimming: 0 bases; junction bases outside the gene matches: 8. The germline gives CDR1 MGHDK, CDR2 SYGVNS. The CDR3 loop spans 16 amino acids. The CDR3 nucleotides read TGTGCCAGCAGTGGGTACGACAGGGACGTGAACACTGAAGCTTTCTTT. Protein product: CASSGYDRDVNTEAFF.

The CDR3 here is CASSRSGTGSTETQYF. CDR3 sequence (DNA): TGTGCCAGCAGCCGGTCCGGGACAGGGTCGACGGAGACCCAGTACTTC. The rearrangement links TRBV7-3 to TRBJ2-5; 9 bases match TRBD1. V shed 5 bases and J 5 bases; nucleotides not matched to a gene: 12. The CDR3 consists of 16 residues. Germline V gene lookup returns CDR1 SGHTA and CDR2 FQGTGA. Filled out from reference TRBV7-3 and TRBJ2-5, the complete variable domain reads GAGVSQTPSNKVTEKGKYVELRCDPISGHTALYWYRQSLGQGPEFLIYFQGTGAADDSGLPNDRFFAVRPEGSVSTLKIQRTERGDSAVYLCASSRSGTGSTETQYFGPGTRLLVL.

The sample holds a few counts of this clonotype. CDR3 in DNA: TGTGCCAGCAGCTTCCGAGGTCTGCGAGGCTACACCTTC. It codes for CASSFRGLRGYTF. The V call is TRBV7-2, the J call TRBJ1-2; D remains ambiguous. In germline, CDR1 is SGHTA, CDR2 FQGNSA. This CDR3 spans 13 amino acids. Trimming removed 3 bases at V and 8 bases at J, with 13 bases between.

This clonotype appeared many times. The chain employs TRBV5-1 and TRBJ2-6; D is unclear. The germline V gene has CDR1 SGHRS and CDR2 YFSETQ. This CDR3 has 14 residues. V lost 4 bases to trimming and J lost 1 base, with 6 bases between them. The chain's CDR3 is CASSPASGANVLTF. CDR3 nucleotides: TGCGCCAGCAGCCCTGCATCTGGGGCCAACGTCCTGACTTTC.

The sample holds a few counts of this clonotype. The chain uses TRBV29-1 and TRBJ2-6, with D perhaps TRBD1 or TRBD2 (5 bases each). Per the germline V gene, CDR1 is SQVTM and CDR2 is ANQGSEA. V was clipped by 6 bases and J by 3 bases, with 9 bases between them. This CDR3 has 13 residues. The CDR3 loop reads CSVRGDGANVLTF. As DNA, the CDR3 is TGCAGCGTGAGGGGAGATGGGGCCAACGTCCTGACTTTC.

This clonotype was counted only a few times. The chain has TRBV28 and TRBJ1-2; 9 nucleotides match TRBD1. Unmatched junction bases numbered 7, after V lost 6 bases and J lost 8 bases. The CDR3 totals 13 residues. Germline V CDR1 and CDR2: MDHEN, SYDVKM. The CDR3 sequence: CASRKTGGVGYTF. The CDR3 bases are TGTGCCAGCAGAAAAACAGGGGGCGTCGGCTACACCTTC.

There are a few counts of this clonotype. The genes are TRBV6-5 and TRBJ2-3, with D tentatively TRBD1 (6 bases). The CDR3 loop spans 14 amino acids. Germline V lookup: CDR1 MNHEY, CDR2 SVGAGI. The V and J ends lost 0 bases and 3 bases respectively, with 7 bases between them. CDR3 region: CASSYSGATDTQYF. The CDR3 DNA reads as TGTGCCAGCAGTTACTCGGGGGCTACAGATACGCAGTATTTT.

The chain is built from TRBV29-1 and TRBJ2-3; 7 bases match TRBD1. V shed 7 bases and J 2 bases; nucleotides not matched to a gene: 9. The germline V gene encodes CDR1 SQVTM and CDR2 ANQGSEA. The CDR3 contains 14 residues. CDR3 nucleotides: TGCAGCGCACAGGGGCAGGGGTCCACAGATACGCAGTATTTT. Residues: CSAQGQGSTDTQYF.